This T cell receptor beta chain was recovered during a study of blood T cell repertoires in COVID-19. Looking at the study overall: The United States, Italy and Spain provided the acute and convalescent COVID-19 samples. In each case, the material was cDNA or gDNA derived from T cells, B-cell-depleted T cells, or PBMCs.

Authors' analysis steps: The authors estimated nucleated cell counts from reference gene primer amplification. Sequencing was performed with immunoSEQ multiplex PCR; in TCRdb, only in-frame clones are kept and a portion is missing. V, J and clone size were drawn from that table, and D and trimming were deduced from the DNA. This sample carries about 140,000 clones, about four fifths of them seen once, and the ten largest clones take approximately 3.5%. Germline V gene sequence: CDR1 SGHAT, CDR2 FQNNGV. Trimming shortened V by 6 bases and J by 3 bases, and 11 bases separated the two germline ends. The CDR3 is made up of 13 amino acids.

This chain joins TRBV11-2 and TRBJ2-5, with D perhaps TRBD2 (5 bases). What was sequenced was peripheral blood. The receptor was isolated from a man aged 65 to 79 who had recovered from COVID-19. CDR3 sequence (DNA): TGTGCCAGCAGGCGGACTGCCGAAGAGACCCAGTACTTC. Residues: CASRRTAEETQYF.